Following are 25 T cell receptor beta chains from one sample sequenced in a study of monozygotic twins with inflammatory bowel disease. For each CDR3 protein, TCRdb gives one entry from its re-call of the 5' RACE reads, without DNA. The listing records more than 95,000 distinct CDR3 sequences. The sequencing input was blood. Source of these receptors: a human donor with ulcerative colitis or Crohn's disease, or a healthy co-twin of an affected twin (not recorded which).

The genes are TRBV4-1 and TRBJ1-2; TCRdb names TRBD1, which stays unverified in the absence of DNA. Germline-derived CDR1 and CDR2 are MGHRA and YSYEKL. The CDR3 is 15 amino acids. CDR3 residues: CASSQEAGFYYGYTF.

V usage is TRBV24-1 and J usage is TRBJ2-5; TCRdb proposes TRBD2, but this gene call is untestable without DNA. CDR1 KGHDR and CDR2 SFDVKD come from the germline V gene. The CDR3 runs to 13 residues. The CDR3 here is CATGPEEEETQYF.

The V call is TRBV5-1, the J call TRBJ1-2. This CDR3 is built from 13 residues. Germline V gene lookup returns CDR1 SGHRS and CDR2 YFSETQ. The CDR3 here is CASSLQGLDGYTF.

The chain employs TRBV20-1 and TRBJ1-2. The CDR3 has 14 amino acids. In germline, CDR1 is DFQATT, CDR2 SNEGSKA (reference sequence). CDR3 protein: CSARDQGGSYGYTF.

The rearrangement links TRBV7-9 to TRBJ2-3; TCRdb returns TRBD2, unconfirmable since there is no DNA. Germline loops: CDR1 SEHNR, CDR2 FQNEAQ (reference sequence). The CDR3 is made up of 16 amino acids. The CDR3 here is CASSLVSGSPTDTQYF.

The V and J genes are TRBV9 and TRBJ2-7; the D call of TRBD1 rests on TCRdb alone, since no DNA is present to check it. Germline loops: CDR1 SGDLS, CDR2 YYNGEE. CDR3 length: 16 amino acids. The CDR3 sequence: CASSVDGPGTVGRQYF.

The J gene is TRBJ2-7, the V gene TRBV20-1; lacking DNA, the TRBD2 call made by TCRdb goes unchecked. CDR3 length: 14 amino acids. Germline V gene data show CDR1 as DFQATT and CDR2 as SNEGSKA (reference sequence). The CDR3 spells CRPVAGEKFYEQYF.

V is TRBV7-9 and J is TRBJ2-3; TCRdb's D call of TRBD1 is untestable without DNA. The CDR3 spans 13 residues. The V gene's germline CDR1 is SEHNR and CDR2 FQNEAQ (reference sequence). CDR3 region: CASVDSSTDTQYF. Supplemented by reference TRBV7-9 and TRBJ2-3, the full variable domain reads DTGVSQNPRHKITKRGQNVTFRCDPISEHNRLYWYRQTLGQGPEFLTYFQNEAQLEKSRLLSDRFSAERPKGSFSTLEIQRTEQGDSAMYLCASVDSSTDTQYFGPGTRLTVL.

CDR3 residues: CASKLGAFNEKLFF. The chain carries TRBV12-3 or TRBV12-4 and TRBJ1-4; TCRdb indicates TRBD1, and absent DNA this call remains unverified. This CDR3 is 14 amino acids long.

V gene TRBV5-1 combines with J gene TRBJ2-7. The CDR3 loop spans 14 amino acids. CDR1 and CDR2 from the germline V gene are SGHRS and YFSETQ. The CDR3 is CASSAGDSAYEQYF.

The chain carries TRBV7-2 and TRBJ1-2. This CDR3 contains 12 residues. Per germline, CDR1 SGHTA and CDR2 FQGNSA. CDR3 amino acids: CASSLAGSGYTF.

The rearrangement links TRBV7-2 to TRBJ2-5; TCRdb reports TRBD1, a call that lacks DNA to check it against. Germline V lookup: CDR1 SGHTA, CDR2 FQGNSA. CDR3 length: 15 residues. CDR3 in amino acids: CASMSGAGLKETQYF.

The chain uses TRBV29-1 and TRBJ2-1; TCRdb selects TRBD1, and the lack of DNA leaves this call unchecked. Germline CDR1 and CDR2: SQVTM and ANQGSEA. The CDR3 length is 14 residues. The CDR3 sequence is CSGGQGEWGNEQFF.

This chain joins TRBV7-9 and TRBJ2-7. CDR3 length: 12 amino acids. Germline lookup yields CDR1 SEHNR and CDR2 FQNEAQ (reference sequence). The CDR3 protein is CASSLNGYEQYF.

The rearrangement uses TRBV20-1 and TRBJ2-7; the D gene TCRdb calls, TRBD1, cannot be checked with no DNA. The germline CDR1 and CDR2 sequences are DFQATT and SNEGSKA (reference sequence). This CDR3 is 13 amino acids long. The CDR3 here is CSARAGLGSEQYF.

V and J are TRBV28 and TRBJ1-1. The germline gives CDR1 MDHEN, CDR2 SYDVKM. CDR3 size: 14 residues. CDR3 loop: CASSLTRMNTEAFF.

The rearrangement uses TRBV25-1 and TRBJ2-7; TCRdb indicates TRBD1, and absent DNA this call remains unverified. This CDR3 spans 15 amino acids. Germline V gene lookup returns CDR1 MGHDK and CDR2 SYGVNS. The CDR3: CASSESGTGNYEQYF.

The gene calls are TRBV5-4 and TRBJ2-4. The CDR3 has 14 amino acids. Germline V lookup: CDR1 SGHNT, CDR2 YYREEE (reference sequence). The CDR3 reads CASSFMRAKNIQYF.

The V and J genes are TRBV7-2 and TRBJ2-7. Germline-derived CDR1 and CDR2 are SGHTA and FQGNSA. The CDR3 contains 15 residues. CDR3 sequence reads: CASSLPYRINYEQYF.

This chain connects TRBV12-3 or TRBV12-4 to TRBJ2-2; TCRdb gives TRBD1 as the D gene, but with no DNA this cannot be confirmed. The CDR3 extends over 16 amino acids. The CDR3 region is CASSPGTGMLIGELFF.

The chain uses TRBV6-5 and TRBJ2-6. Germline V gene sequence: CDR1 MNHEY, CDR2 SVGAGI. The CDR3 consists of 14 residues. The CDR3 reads CASISRWGANVLTF.

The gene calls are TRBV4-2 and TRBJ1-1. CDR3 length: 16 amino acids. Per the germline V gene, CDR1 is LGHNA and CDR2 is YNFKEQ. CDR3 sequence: CASSPGIDSGSGPAFF.

The CDR3 loop is CASRPRGSIYEQYF. The chain recombines TRBV5-1 with TRBJ2-7; TCRdb names TRBD2, which stays unverified in the absence of DNA. In germline, CDR1 is SGHRS, CDR2 YFSETQ. The CDR3 contains 14 residues.

CDR3 sequence reads: CASSIGRDPTDTQYF. The chain couples TRBV19 to TRBJ2-3; TCRdb reports TRBD1, a call that lacks DNA to check it against. The CDR3 is 15 residues long. Germline V gene data show CDR1 as LNHDA and CDR2 as SQIVND (reference sequence).

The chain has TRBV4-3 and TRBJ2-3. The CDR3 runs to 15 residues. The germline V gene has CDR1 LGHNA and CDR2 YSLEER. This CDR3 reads CASSQDYQNTDTQYF.